Each of the 14 T cell receptor beta chains below was sequenced from the same sample in a study of breast tumors, draining lymph nodes, adjacent tissues. Breast cancer patients provided tissue from their axillary draining lymph nodes. Each CDR3 protein gets one entry after TCRdb re-called the multiplex PCR reads with MiXCR. This sample has about 270,000 distinct CDR3 sequences, with 30% found just once. Input material: axillary lymph node tissue. The receptors here all came from a female donor with breast cancer. Some clones in this sample may be carry-over from other donors' samples.

This clonotype was counted ten times or more. J is TRBJ2-7 and V is TRBV10-3, with 7 bases aligning to TRBD1. Germline CDR1 reads ENHRY; CDR2 reads SYGVKD. V shed 6 bases and J 3 bases; nucleotides not matched to a gene: 2. The CDR3 consists of 12 residues. This CDR3 is CAISGTDYEQYF. CDR3 in DNA: TGTGCCATCAGCGGGACAGACTACGAGCAGTACTTC.

This clonotype was detected many times. The DNA of the CDR3 is TGTGCCAGCAGCATACACAGGGGTCTTAATGAAAAACTGTTTTTT. Its translation: CASSIHRGLNEKLFF. The chain employs TRBV12-3 or TRBV12-4 and TRBJ1-4, with 7 bases matching TRBD1. Trimming at V came to 6 bases and at J to 4 bases, leaving 8 bases not matched to a gene. This CDR3 has 15 amino acids.

This clonotype was counted between two and nine times. Here the CDR3 DNA reads TGTGCCAGCAGTATCAATGGCAATCAGCCCCAGCATTTT. Residues: CASSINGNQPQHF. The chain couples TRBV12-3 or TRBV12-4 to TRBJ1-5; D is unclear. The CDR3 has 13 residues. The ends were cut back, 5 bases at V and 2 bases at J, with 7 bases in the middle.

This clonotype was found once. The chain joins TRBV14 to TRBJ2-6; D not resolved. The CDR3 consists of 13 residues. The germline V and J ends were trimmed by 2 bases and 9 bases, with 8 bases remaining between them. Germline V CDR1 and CDR2: SGHDN, FVKESK. The CDR3 is CASSQPWDNVLTF. DNA of the CDR3: TGTGCCAGCAGCCAACCCTGGGACAACGTCCTGACTTTC. Full variable domain (missing parts from reference TRBV14 and TRBJ2-6): EAGVTQFPSHSVIEKGQTVTLRCDPISGHDNLYWYRRVMGKEIKFLLHFVKESKQDESGMPNNRFLAERTGGTYSTLKVQPAELEDSGVYFCASSQPWDNVLTFGAGSRLTVL.

On this clonotype: The junction shows a germline mismatch at one end, possibly a read error. The rearrangement joins TRBV7-2 to TRBJ2-3; no firm D call. The CDR3 totals 14 residues. Germline V gene data show CDR1 as SGHTA and CDR2 as FQGNSA. The CDR3 DNA reads as TGTGCCAGCAGCTTCGGCGGCCCCACACATACGCAGTATTTC. As protein: CASSFGGPTHTQYF.

With regard to this clonotype: It may be a read error: a sequence one base away is much more abundant. This sequence joins TRBV6-4 and TRBJ2-2, with D perhaps matching TRBD2 (6 bases). The CDR3 loop spans 14 amino acids. Germline CDR1 and CDR2: MRHNA and SNTAGT. CDR3 region: CVSSDGDSTGELFF. CDR3 sequence (DNA): TGTGTCAGCAGTGATGGGGACTCCACCGGGGAGCTGTTTTTT.

The sample holds many counts of this clonotype. V gene TRBV20-1 combines with J gene TRBJ2-2, with 12 nucleotides matching TRBD2. The CDR3 is made up of 16 amino acids. V lost 4 bases, J lost 3 bases, and 6 bases stayed unmatched. CDR1 is DFQATT, CDR2 SNEGSKA, per germline (reference sequence). The CDR3 protein is CSATLAGGPDTGELFF. CDR3 nucleotides: TGCAGTGCTACTCTAGCGGGAGGGCCGGACACCGGGGAGCTGTTTTTT.

A word on this clonotype: Since a much larger clone is just one base distant, this may be a read error. The chain links TRBV20-1 to TRBJ2-1; a weak D match, TRBD2 (5 bases). Germline V gene sequence: CDR1 DFQATT, CDR2 SNEGSKA (reference sequence). CDR3 size: 14 residues. In nucleotides, the CDR3 is TGCAGTGCCCCTTCAGGACTGGCCTACACTGAGCAGTTCTTC. Translated, it gives CSAPSGLAYTEQFF.

There are a few counts of this clonotype. A read error may be the cause here, since a much bigger clone is one base away. The CDR3 bases are TGTGCCAGCAGCGTTAACGGACAGCACAATGAGCAGTCCTTC. Translation gives CASSVNGQHNEQSF. This sequence joins TRBV9 and TRBJ2-1; the D gene is possibly TRBD1 (6 bases). Per germline, CDR1 SGDLS and CDR2 YYNGEE. This CDR3 comprises 14 residues.

This clonotype was counted a single time. This may come from a read error, since a much larger clone is one base off. V and J are TRBV11-3 and TRBJ2-2; D is possibly TRBD2 (5 bases). The CDR3 contains 14 residues. CDR1 and CDR2 from the germline V gene are SGHNT and YENEEA. The CDR3 DNA reads TGTGCCAGCAGCTTAGCCGGATACACCGGGGAGCCGTTTTTT. It is translated as CASSLAGYTGEPFF.

This clonotype was detected only a few times. With a much larger clone just one base away, this may be a read error. The CDR3 here is CASSFRGWEETQCF. The CDR3 nucleotides are TGTGCCAGCAGCTTTCGGGGATGGGAAGAGACCCAGTGCTTC. The chain recombines TRBV5-5 with TRBJ2-5, with TRBD2 as a possible D gene (5 bases). This CDR3 spans 14 amino acids. Germline CDR1 is SGHKS and CDR2 is YYEKEE (reference sequence).

V and J are TRBV12-3 or TRBV12-4 and TRBJ2-2; D remains ambiguous. V lost 3 bases to trimming and J lost 6 bases, with 14 bases between them. The CDR3 extends over 15 amino acids. CDR3: CASSFGRANAGELFF. Here the CDR3 DNA reads TGTGCCAGCAGTTTCGGGCGAGCCAACGCCGGGGAGCTGTTTTTT.

Only a few counts were recorded for this clonotype. Relative to the germline gene, one junction end is altered; a read error may explain this. The V gene is TRBV5-6, the J gene TRBJ2-5; possibly TRBD2 for D (6 bases). Germline CDR1 is SGHDT and CDR2 is YYEEEE. The CDR3 sequence is 16 residues long. The CDR3 sequence is CASSPLGRGAQETQCF. The CDR3 bases are TGTGCCAGCAGCCCGCTGGGTCGCGGGGCACAAGAGACCCAGTGCTTC.

A word on this clonotype: It is likely a read error, because the conserved phenylalanine at the end of the CDR3 is missing. V gene TRBV27 combines with J gene TRBJ2-1; TRBD1 aligns across 7 bases. Germline values: CDR1 MNHEY, CDR2 SMNVEV (reference sequence). The CDR3 length is 14 residues. J gave up 3 bases and V 6 bases, and 5 bases lay outside the gene matches. The CDR3 region is CASRSGTDYNEQFS. Written as DNA, the CDR3 is TGTGCCAGCAGATCCGGGACAGACTACAATGAGCAGTTCTCC.